This T cell receptor beta chain was found in a study of cytomegalovirus exposure and HLA in healthy donors. Across the whole study: Previous work identified 100 million or so unique TCR beta sequences from around 200 million T cells. Most genotyped donors, 75% to 85% of about 360, had Caucasian-associated genetic ancestry.

Germline V lookup: CDR1 MNHEY, CDR2 SVGAGI. The CDR3 is 14 residues long. V lost 6 bases, J lost 7 bases, and 13 bases lay in between. Researchers ran the PCR with 60 Vbeta and 13 Jbeta primers. Assay: immunoSEQ multiplex PCR; the TCRdb copy retains only in-frame clones and omits some. This table has some 130,000 clones, 77% appearing once. Everyone who donated was a healthy bone marrow donor. Donors showed nominal health when sampled, although they likely had unrecorded immune exposures. This chain uses TRBV6-5 with TRBJ1-6; D perhaps matches TRBD1 (6 bases). The receptor's source is a male donor in good health and CMV-seronegative. The sequenced material came from PBMCs. The chain's CDR3 is CASRSGTSNSPLHF. The DNA of the CDR3 is TGTGCCAGCAGATCCGGGACATCAAATTCACCCCTCCACTTT.